These T cell receptor beta chains were read from a single sample in a study of early T cells in non-severe SARS-CoV-2 infection. TCRdb called the 5' RACE reads again in MiXCR, with one record for every CDR3 protein. The table includes 45,000 to 70,000 distinct CDR3 sequences, about 5.9% detected once. The specimen was whole blood. The origin of the receptors is an adult who was a healthcare worker with PCR-confirmed SARS-CoV-2 infection or an uninfected control (not recorded which). Both conserved end residues are part of each CDR3. The D gene is left open where the match is weak. Only part of the rows carry a size: once, few, many, or a class if the clone is expanded.

v_gene	abundance	len	d_gene	j_gene	CDR3nt	CDR3aa
TRBV19	NA	14	NA	TRBJ1-5	TGTGCCAGTAGTCAGATCGGGTTTAATCAGCCCCAGCATTTT	CASSQIGFNQPQHF
TRBV18	few	13	NA	TRBJ1-5	TGTGCCAGCTCCAGCGGAGGGGTGCAGCCCCAGCATTTT	CASSSGGVQPQHF
TRBV27	NA	13	NA	TRBJ2-3	TGTGCCAGCAGTTTACACCGGTGGGATACGCAGTATTTT	CASSLHRWDTQYF
TRBV12-2	NA	14	NA	TRBJ2-5	TGTGCAAGTCGCTTAGCCTATACGGAAGAGACCCAGTACTTC	CASRLAYTEETQYF
TRBV4-2	many	13	NA	TRBJ2-7	TGTGCCAGCAGCCAAGAAGGGGGGTGGGAGCAGTACTTC	CASSQEGGWEQYF
TRBV4-3	few	16	NA	TRBJ2-3	TGCGCCAGCAGCCAAGATGGGCAGGGCCCCACAGATACGCAGTATTTT	CASSQDGQGPTDTQYF
TRBV18	few	17	NA	TRBJ2-1	TGTGCCAGCTCACCATTACCGGACAGTAGCTCCTACAATGAGCAGTTCTTC	CASSPLPDSSSYNEQFF
TRBV12-3/TRBV12-4	many	16	TRBD1	TRBJ1-3	TGTGCCAGCACTCCGGGACAGGGTTTAACCGGAAACACCATATATTTT	CASTPGQGLTGNTIYF
TRBV20-1	many	14	NA	TRBJ1-1	TGCAGTGCTAGACCGGATAACTTGAACACTGAAGCTTTCTTT	CSARPDNLNTEAFF
TRBV7-3	few	15	TRBD2	TRBJ2-3	TGTGCCAGCAGCCCGACTAGCGGGGAGACAGATACGCAGTATTTT	CASSPTSGETDTQYF
TRBV6-1	many	16	NA	TRBJ2-3	TGTGCCAGCAGTGACCTACTAGGGTCGATTACAGATACGCAGTATTTT	CASSDLLGSITDTQYF
TRBV6-1	NA	17	NA	TRBJ1-5	TGTGCCAGCAGTGGGCCAGACAGCCTCCATAGCAATCAGCCCCAGCATTTT	CASSGPDSLHSNQPQHF
TRBV6-2/TRBV6-3	many	13	NA	TRBJ1-1	TGTGCCAGCAGTCCCCGCAGGGTCACTGAAGCTTTCTTT	CASSPRRVTEAFF
TRBV7-9	many	15	NA	TRBJ1-3	TGTGCCAGCAGCTTTGGGGGGACCTCTGGAAACACCATATATTTT	CASSFGGTSGNTIYF
TRBV7-2	few	15	TRBD2	TRBJ2-1	TGTGCCAGCAGCCTGACTAGCGGGGGGTTGACAGAGCAGTTCTTC	CASSLTSGGLTEQFF
TRBV7-7	few	13	NA	TRBJ2-3	TGTGCTAGCAGCTTAGGGGTGGAAGATACGCAGTATTTT	CASSLGVEDTQYF
TRBV20-1	many	14	NA	TRBJ1-3	TGCAGTGCTAGAGGGACTGTCTCTGGAAACACCATATATTTT	CSARGTVSGNTIYF
TRBV28	many	12	NA	TRBJ1-1	TGTGCCAGTAAACAGGGAAGCACTGAAGCTTTCTTT	CASKQGSTEAFF
TRBV20-1	many	15	NA	TRBJ2-4	TGCAGTGCTAGAGAGCAGGGCGGGGCCAAAAACATTCAGTACTTC	CSAREQGGAKNIQYF
TRBV12-3/TRBV12-4	many	14	NA	TRBJ2-1	TGTGCCAGCAGCCTCGAGGGGCAGAGCGGGCAGCAGTTCTTC	CASSLEGQSGQQFF
TRBV5-1	many	13	NA	TRBJ1-1	TGCGCCAGCAGTTCACAGGGTTTTACTGAAGCTTTCTTT	CASSSQGFTEAFF
TRBV5-1	many	14	TRBD1	TRBJ1-5	TGCGCCAGCAGCGTCGGACAGGGAGATCAGCCCCAGCATTTT	CASSVGQGDQPQHF
TRBV20-1	many	12	NA	TRBJ2-7	TGCAGTGCTAGAGAAGGGGAGCGAGAGCAGTACTTC	CSAREGEREQYF
TRBV10-3	NA	12	NA	TRBJ1-2	TGTGCCGCCCGGACAGCCAACTATGGCTACACCTTC	CAARTANYGYTF
TRBV10-2	few	15	NA	TRBJ2-2	TGCGCCAGCAGTAGAGCCAGCTACTACACCGGGGAGCTGTTTTTT	CASSRASYYTGELFF
TRBV12-3/TRBV12-4	many	13	TRBD1	TRBJ2-7	TGTGCCAGCAGAGAGACAGGGGGCTACGAGCAGTACTTC	CASRETGGYEQYF
TRBV7-2	NA	14	TRBD1	TRBJ2-7	TGTGCCAGCAGCTTAGTGAGGACAGGGGGCGAGCAGTACTTC	CASSLVRTGGEQYF
TRBV27	many	13	NA	TRBJ2-1	TGTGCCAGCAGTTCGGCACGACTCAATGAGCAGTTCTTC	CASSSARLNEQFF
TRBV12-3/TRBV12-4	NA	15	TRBD1	TRBJ2-1	TGTGCCAGCAGGGGGACAGAAGAAGCACACAATGAGCAGTTCTTC	CASRGTEEAHNEQFF
TRBV18	NA	14	NA	TRBJ1-1	TGTGCCAGCTCACCACCCAGCATGAACACTGAAGCTTTCTTT	CASSPPSMNTEAFF
TRBV11-3	few	14	TRBD2	TRBJ2-5	TGTGCCAGCAGCGCGGGGGGCCGGCAGGAGACCCAGTACTTC	CASSAGGRQETQYF
TRBV7-8	many	14	NA	TRBJ1-5	TGTGCCAGCAGCCGCACAGGGACCAATCAGCCCCAGCATTTT	CASSRTGTNQPQHF